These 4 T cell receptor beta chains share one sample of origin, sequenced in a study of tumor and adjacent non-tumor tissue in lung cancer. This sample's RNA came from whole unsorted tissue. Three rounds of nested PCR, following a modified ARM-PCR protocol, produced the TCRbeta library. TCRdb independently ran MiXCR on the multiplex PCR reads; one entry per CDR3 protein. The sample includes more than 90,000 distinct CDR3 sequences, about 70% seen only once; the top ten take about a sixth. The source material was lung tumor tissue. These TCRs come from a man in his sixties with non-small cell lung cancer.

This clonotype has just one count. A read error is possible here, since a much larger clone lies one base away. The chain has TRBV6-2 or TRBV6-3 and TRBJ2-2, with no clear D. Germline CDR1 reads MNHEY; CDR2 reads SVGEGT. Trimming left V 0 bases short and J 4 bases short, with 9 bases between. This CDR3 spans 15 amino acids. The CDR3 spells CASSYSAIFTGELFF. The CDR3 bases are TGTGCCAGCAGTTACTCGGCCATATTCACCGGGGAGCTGTTTTTT.

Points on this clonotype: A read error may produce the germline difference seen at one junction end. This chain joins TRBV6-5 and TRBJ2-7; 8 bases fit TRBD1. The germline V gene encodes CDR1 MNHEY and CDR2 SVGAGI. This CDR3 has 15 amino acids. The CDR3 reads CASKKDRDPGYEQCF. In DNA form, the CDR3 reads TGTGCCAGCAAAAAGGACAGGGATCCGGGATACGAGCAGTGCTTC.

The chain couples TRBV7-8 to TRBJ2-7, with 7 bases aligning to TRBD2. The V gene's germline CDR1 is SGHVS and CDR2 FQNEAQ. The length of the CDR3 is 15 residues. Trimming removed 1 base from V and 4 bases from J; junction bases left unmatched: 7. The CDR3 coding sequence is TGTGCCAGCAGCTTAGGCGGCGGGAGCTTTTACGAGCAGTACTTC. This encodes CASSLGGGSFYEQYF.

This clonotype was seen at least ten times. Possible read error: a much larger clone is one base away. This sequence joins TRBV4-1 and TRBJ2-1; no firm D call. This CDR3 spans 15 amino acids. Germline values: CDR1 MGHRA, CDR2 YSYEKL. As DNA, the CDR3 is TGCGCCAGCAGCCAGAGGTCCAGCTCCTACAATGAGCAGTCCTTC. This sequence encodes CASSQRSSSYNEQSF.